The 18 T cell receptor beta chains below all came from one sample that was sequenced in a study of OX40 agonist ivuxolimab in advanced cancers. The assay was immunoSEQ multiplex PCR, and TCRdb's table has in-frame clones only and misses some. This table has around 50,000 clones, roughly 94% appearing once. The sample was CD4+ or CD8+ T cells sorted from blood, taken in a trial of the OX40 agonist ivuxolimab. Receptors originate from an adult with an advanced solid tumor such as melanoma, head and neck, liver or kidney cancer.

V and J are TRBV5-1 and TRBJ2-5, with 7 positions matching TRBD1. V lost 0 bases and J lost 5; bases outside the gene matches: 4. CDR3 length equals 14 residues. Germline V CDR1 and CDR2: SGHRS, YFSETQ. The CDR3 DNA reads TGCGCCAGCAGCTTGGAACAGGGGTTGGAGACCCAGTACTTC. It encodes CASSLEQGLETQYF.

The V gene is TRBV19, the J gene TRBJ1-4, with D possibly matching TRBD1 (6 bases). Germline V lookup: CDR1 LNHDA, CDR2 SQIVND (reference sequence). Trimming took off 4 bases at V and 4 bases at J, with 16 bases between the two ends. The CDR3 spans 16 residues. For the CDR3, the DNA is TGTGCCAGTAGTAACCTTCCCGGGGGCAGTAATGAAAAACTGTTTTTT. The encoded protein is CASSNLPGGSNEKLFF.

The chain uses TRBV10-3 and TRBJ2-7, with 7 bases aligning to TRBD2. The CDR3 runs to 16 residues. V was clipped by 5 bases and J by 2 bases; unmatched bases: 12. Germline CDR1 ENHRY, CDR2 SYGVKD. CDR3 DNA: TGTGCCATCAGTCCAGCGGGGCTAGCGGCAACCTACGAGCAGTACTTC. Amino acids: CAISPAGLAATYEQYF.

This clone was seen a single time. V usage is TRBV6-5 and J usage is TRBJ2-1; TRBD2 might be the D (5 bases). Germline CDR1 is MNHEY and CDR2 is SVGAGI. Trimming cost V 5 bases and J 3 bases, with 14 bases left between them. The CDR3 is made up of 15 amino acids. The CDR3 region is CASSPSIEFYNEQFF. The CDR3 bases are TGTGCCAGCAGTCCTAGCATCGAATTCTACAATGAGCAGTTCTTC.

The chain couples TRBV19 to TRBJ1-2; D unresolved. The CDR3 runs to 13 residues. The germline V gene has CDR1 LNHDA and CDR2 SQIVND (reference sequence). Trimming pared 3 bases from V and 5 bases from J, leaving 10 bases between. The CDR3 loop reads CASSILSSYGYTF. The CDR3 bases are TGTGCCAGTAGTATTCTAAGTTCTTATGGCTACACCTTC. The full variable domain, in which reference TRBV19 and TRBJ1-2 provide the parts outside the CDR3, is DGGITQSPKYLFRKEGQNVTLSCEQNLNHDAMYWYRQDPGQGLRLIYYSQIVNDFQKGDIAEGYSVSREKKESFPLTVTSAQKNPTAFYLCASSILSSYGYTFGSGTRLTVV.

The V gene is TRBV19, the J gene TRBJ2-2; D is uncertain. V lost 7 bases and J 5 bases, leaving 11 bases between the germline ends. The germline V gene encodes CDR1 LNHDA and CDR2 SQIVND (reference sequence). CDR3 size: 13 residues. The CDR3 nucleotides read TGTGCCAGTACTCCCCGAAGAACCGGGGAGCTGTTTTTT. Protein: CASTPRRTGELFF.

The chain carries TRBV7-9 and TRBJ2-7; no definite D call. Germline-derived CDR1 and CDR2 are SEHNR and FQNEAQ (reference sequence). V shed 7 bases and J shed 2 bases, with 15 bases lying between them. The CDR3 runs to 14 residues. The DNA for the CDR3 is TGTGCCAGCACCCCAAAAGGGCAGGCCTACGAGCAGTACTTC. This sequence encodes CASTPKGQAYEQYF.

The table lists this clone with a count of one. This sequence joins TRBV9 and TRBJ1-3; possibly TRBD1 for D (5 bases). The CDR3 covers 15 residues. Germline CDR1 reads SGDLS; CDR2 reads YYNGEE. The ends were cut back, 2 bases at V and 1 base at J, with 10 bases in the middle. The CDR3 DNA sequence: TGTGCCAGCAGCGTCTCAGGGTCGTCTGGAAACACCATATATTTT. It is translated as CASSVSGSSGNTIYF.

V gene TRBV29-1 combines with J gene TRBJ2-5; the D gene is possibly TRBD2 (6 bases). This CDR3 contains 14 residues. CDR1 is SQVTM and CDR2 is ANQGSEA in the germline V gene. The V end lost 6 bases, the J end lost 4 bases, and 18 bases lay between the germline ends. CDR3 sequence reads: CSVPDAGYGETQYF. The CDR3 region has the DNA TGCAGCGTGCCCGACGCGGGATATGGAGAGACCCAGTACTTC.

The gene calls are TRBV14 and TRBJ2-7; D is undetermined. Trimming removed 1 base at V and 6 bases at J, with 7 bases between. The length of the CDR3 is 12 residues. Germline CDR1 and CDR2: SGHDN and FVKESK. Here the CDR3 DNA reads TGTGCCAGCAGCCAAGGGTACCTCGAGCAGTACTTC. Translating gives CASSQGYLEQYF.

The DNA of the CDR3 is TGTGCCAGCAGCTTAGGGGCCGGACTCGAGCAGTACTTC. Its protein is CASSLGAGLEQYF. J is TRBJ2-7 and V is TRBV11-2; the D gene is possibly TRBD2 (5 bases). The germline V gene has CDR1 SGHAT and CDR2 FQNNGV. The length of the CDR3 is 13 residues. V lost 1 base and J 6 bases, leaving 10 bases between the germline ends. The complete variable domain, with remaining parts taken from reference TRBV11-2 and TRBJ2-7, reads EAGVAQSPRYKIIEKRQSVAFWCNPISGHATLYWYQQILGQGPKLLIQFQNNGVVDDSQLPKDRFSAERLKGVDSTLKIQPAKLEDSAVYLCASSLGAGLEQYFGPGTRLTVT.

The rearrangement links TRBV6-5 to TRBJ1-1; D unresolved. In germline, CDR1 is MNHEY, CDR2 SVGAGI. The CDR3 extends over 14 amino acids. The V end was cut by 6 bases, the J end by 0 bases, with 11 bases between. The CDR3 is CASRHRALNTEAFF. The CDR3 DNA sequence: TGTGCCAGCAGACACCGGGCTCTGAACACTGAAGCTTTCTTT.

The V gene is TRBV2, the J gene TRBJ1-5; the D is unclear. Between the trimmed V and J ends, which lost 5 bases and 3 bases, there was a span of 23 bases. Germline loops: CDR1 SNHLY, CDR2 FYNNEI. This CDR3 has 18 residues. CDR3 in amino acids: CASSTQLAAANFNQPQHF. The CDR3 nucleotides read TGTGCCAGCAGTACCCAGCTGGCGGCCGCCAACTTCAATCAGCCCCAGCATTTT. The full variable domain, rest sourced from reference TRBV2 and TRBJ1-5, is EPEVTQTPSHQVTQMGQEVILRCVPISNHLYFYWYRQILGQKVEFLVSFYNNEISEKSEIFDDQFSVERPDGSNFTLKIRSTKLEDSAMYFCASSTQLAAANFNQPQHFGDGTRLSIL.

The gene calls are TRBV6-1 and TRBJ2-7, with 10 bases lining up with TRBD1. The CDR3 has 15 residues. In germline, CDR1 is MNHNS, CDR2 SASEGT. Germline trimming cut 5 bases from V and 4 bases from J; bases unmatched to any gene: 8. The CDR3: CASSLTTGGTYEQYF. The CDR3 DNA follows: TGTGCCAGCAGTCTTACGACAGGGGGCACATACGAGCAGTACTTC.

The V call is TRBV19, the J call TRBJ2-1; 9 nucleotides line up with TRBD2. The V segment lost 8 bases and the J segment 2 bases; nucleotides outside the gene matches: 7. Germline assignment: CDR1 LNHDA and CDR2 SQIVND (reference sequence). The CDR3 length is 15 residues. For the CDR3, the DNA is TGTGCCAGTGCCGGCTCTAGCGGGGCCTACAATGAGCAGTTCTTC. This gives the protein CASAGSSGAYNEQFF.

The V gene is TRBV5-1, the J gene TRBJ2-7; D remains unclear. V lost 1 base and J 0 bases, leaving 2 bases between the germline ends. Looked up from germline, CDR1 is SGHRS and CDR2 is YFSETQ. The CDR3 sequence is 12 residues long. CDR3 protein: CASSLNSYEQYF. The CDR3 coding sequence is TGCGCCAGCAGCTTGAACTCCTACGAGCAGTACTTC. Drawing the rest from reference TRBV5-1 and TRBJ2-7, the complete variable domain is KAGVTQTPRYLIKTRGQQVTLSCSPISGHRSVSWYQQTPGQGLQFLFEYFSETQRNKGNFPGRFSGRQFSNSRSEMNVSTLELGDSALYLCASSLNSYEQYFGPGTRLTVT.

This clone was seen a single time. The chain is built from TRBV11-2 and TRBJ2-3; 9 positions agree with TRBD2. There are 16 residues in the CDR3. V was pared by 0 bases and J by 4 bases, with 5 bases of the junction left unmatched. Germline V gives CDR1 SGHAT, CDR2 FQNNGV. The CDR3 DNA follows: TGTGCCAGCAGCTTAGATTTGCGGGAGGGGGCAGATACGCAGTATTTT. This encodes CASSLDLREGADTQYF.

The V and J genes are TRBV28 and TRBJ2-1; D remains unclear. Germline-derived CDR1 and CDR2 are MDHEN and SYDVKM. Trimming took 11 bases from V and 4 from J, leaving 9 bases between them. The CDR3 sequence is 11 residues long. CDR3 amino acids: CASGRYNEQFF. In DNA form, the CDR3 reads TGTGCCTCCGGGCGTTACAATGAGCAGTTCTTC.